Each of the 8 T cell receptor beta chains below was sequenced from the same sample in a study of blood T cell repertoires in COVID-19. Profiled with immunoSEQ multiplex PCR; TCRdb holds only in-frame clones, not every one. The sample yields a few hundred thousand clones, about nine tenths seen once. The sequenced material came from PBMCs or T cells enriched from blood (not recorded which). The receptors come from a middle-aged woman with acute COVID-19.

The chain has TRBV18 and TRBJ1-4, with D possibly matching TRBD1 (6 bases). Germline lookup yields CDR1 KGHSH and CDR2 LQKENI. The CDR3 covers 15 residues. With 6 bases removed from V and 8 bases from J, the gap between germline ends came to 19 bases. The CDR3 region has the DNA TGTGCCAGCTCGACTACAGGGAGGGAGCGCGAAAAACTGTTTTTT. Its protein product is CASSTTGREREKLFF.

The CDR3 DNA follows: TGTGCCAGCGAGGGGAAGGGGGAGGGGTGGGAAAAACTGTTTTTT. It yields the protein CASEGKGEGWEKLFF. V and J are TRBV2 and TRBJ1-4, with D possibly TRBD1 on 6 matching bases. Germline V lookup: CDR1 SNHLY, CDR2 FYNNEI. V lost 8 bases to trimming and J lost 8 bases, with 21 bases between them. The CDR3 length is 15 residues.

The V call is TRBV9, the J call TRBJ2-5; 7 positions match TRBD2. CDR3 length: 16 residues. Trimming removed 1 base from V and 4 bases from J; junction bases left unmatched: 10. Per the germline V gene, CDR1 is SGDLS and CDR2 is YYNGEE. CDR3 amino acids: CASSVYAGDLRETQYF. CDR3 coding DNA: TGTGCCAGCAGCGTATATGCGGGGGACCTCAGAGAGACCCAGTACTTC.

This chain connects TRBV7-2 to TRBJ2-2; maybe TRBD1 (6 bases). Trimming cost V 2 bases and J 7 bases, with 8 bases left between them. The CDR3 totals 13 residues. Germline-derived CDR1 and CDR2 are SGHTA and FQGNSA. In nucleotides, the CDR3 is TGTGCCAGCAGCTTACAGGGGAACGGGGAGCTGTTTTTT. This gives the protein CASSLQGNGELFF.

The chain recombines TRBV19 with TRBJ2-5; TRBD1 matches at 7 bases. CDR1 is LNHDA and CDR2 is SQIVND in the germline V gene (reference sequence). The CDR3 runs to 13 residues. With 7 bases clipped from V and 3 bases from J, the junction kept 5 bases outside the gene matches. CDR3 region: CASTSQGEETQYF. The CDR3 region has the DNA TGTGCCAGTACCTCGCAGGGGGAAGAGACCCAGTACTTC.

This clone was found once. The V call is TRBV7-2, the J call TRBJ1-1, with 7 bases that match TRBD1. This CDR3 spans 14 amino acids. Germline CDR1 SGHTA, CDR2 FQGNSA. Trimming at V came to 5 bases and at J to 1 base, leaving 4 bases not matched to a gene. In nucleotides, the CDR3 is TGTGCCAGCAGCACGTACAGGGGGAACACTGAAGCTTTCTTT. As protein: CASSTYRGNTEAFF.

J is TRBJ1-2 and V is TRBV3-1 (or the pseudogene TRBV3-2); 11 bases fit TRBD1. The CDR3 is 15 amino acids. Germline CDR1 reads LGHDT; CDR2 reads YNNKEL (reference sequence). V dropped 1 base and J dropped 8; count of bases not matched to a gene: 6. Here the CDR3 DNA reads TGTGCCAGCAGCCAAGCGGGACAGGGGGTCTACGGCTACACCTTC. Translating it yields CASSQAGQGVYGYTF.

This chain uses TRBV5-1 with TRBJ2-7; D gene ambiguous. The length of the CDR3 is 15 residues. With 2 bases removed from V and 0 bases from J, the gap between germline ends came to 12 bases. Per the germline V gene, CDR1 is SGHRS and CDR2 is YFSETQ. The CDR3 nucleotides read TGCGCCAGCAGCTTCGACTCAGCTAGCTCCTACGAGCAGTACTTC. This gives the protein CASSFDSASSYEQYF.